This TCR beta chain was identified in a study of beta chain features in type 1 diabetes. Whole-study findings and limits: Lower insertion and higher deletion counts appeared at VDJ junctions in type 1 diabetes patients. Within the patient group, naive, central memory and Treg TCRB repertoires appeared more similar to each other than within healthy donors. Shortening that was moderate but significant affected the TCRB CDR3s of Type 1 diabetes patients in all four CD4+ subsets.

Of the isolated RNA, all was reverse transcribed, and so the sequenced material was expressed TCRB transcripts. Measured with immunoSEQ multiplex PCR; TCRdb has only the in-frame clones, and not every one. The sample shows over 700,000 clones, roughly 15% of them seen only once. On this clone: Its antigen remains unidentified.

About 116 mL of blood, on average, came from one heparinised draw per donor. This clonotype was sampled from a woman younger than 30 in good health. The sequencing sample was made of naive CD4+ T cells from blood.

CDR3 region: CASTHSRSGYTF. The CDR3 nucleotides are TGTGCCAGTACCCACTCCCGGTCTGGCTACACCTTC. The chain employs TRBV19 and TRBJ1-2; D gene uncertain. V shed 7 bases and J shed 7 bases, with 13 bases lying between them. The CDR3 runs 12 residues. CDR1 and CDR2 (germline): LNHDA, SQIVND (reference sequence).